This TCR beta chain was found in a study of brain metastases from non-small cell lung cancer (dated by TCRdb to about 2019). Some background on the complete study: The study profiled the immune microenvironment of paired resected primary tumors and brain metastases taken from patients with non-small-cell lung cancer.

A note on this clone: This receptor's antigen is unknown. Base-call qualities are not available, and no considerably larger clone is one nucleotide away.

The library was prepared using the immunoSEQ multiplex PCR assay. Alongside a 770-gene immune expression panel, the team sequenced the T-cell receptor beta chain repertoire. The table comes from immuneACCESS by way of TCRdb, which keeps in-frame sequences with V and J called. Part of the clones is missing from these tables; in studies checked, under half for an unresolved V gene and the rest for unknown reasons. The sample table lists some 300 clones, 93% of them with a count of one. About 6.7% of the sample is taken by the ten largest. A cohort of 30 to 45 patients with surgically resected non-small-cell lung cancer, for whom both primary tumor and brain metastasis specimens were available, was included. The tumor specimens used were formalin-fixed, paraffin-embedded tissues taken from archives. Taken from the germline V gene, the CDR1 and CDR2 loops are SGHRS and YFSETQ. The CDR3 measures 18 amino acids from cysteine to phenylalanine. CDR3 DNA is the only sequence kept; it has 54 bases, read in frame from the first base. A distance of 13 bases separates the germline ends of V and J, which lose 0 bases and 0 bases respectively.

Here is what the overall study found, with its caveats: T-cell infiltration was lower in brain metastases than in primary tumors (P < 0.001). T-cell clones appeared expanded in around 66% of brain metastases relative to the matched primary tumors. TCR repertoires were found to be largely shared between paired brain metastases and primary tumors, although sparse T-cell densities were observed in the brain metastases.

Input material: tissue from a brain metastasis. The sample's cell subset or site, from its label and the paper: resected brain metastasis paired with primary lung tumor. The origin of this receptor is a donor at least 40 years old with non-small cell lung cancer. The rearranged chain carries TRBV5-1 and TRBJ1-6; the D gene remains uncertain. The DNA sequence reads TGCGCCAGCAGCTTGGACGTGACCCACAGCTCCTATAATTCACCCCTCCACTTT. Its protein is CASSLDVTHSSYNSPLHF.